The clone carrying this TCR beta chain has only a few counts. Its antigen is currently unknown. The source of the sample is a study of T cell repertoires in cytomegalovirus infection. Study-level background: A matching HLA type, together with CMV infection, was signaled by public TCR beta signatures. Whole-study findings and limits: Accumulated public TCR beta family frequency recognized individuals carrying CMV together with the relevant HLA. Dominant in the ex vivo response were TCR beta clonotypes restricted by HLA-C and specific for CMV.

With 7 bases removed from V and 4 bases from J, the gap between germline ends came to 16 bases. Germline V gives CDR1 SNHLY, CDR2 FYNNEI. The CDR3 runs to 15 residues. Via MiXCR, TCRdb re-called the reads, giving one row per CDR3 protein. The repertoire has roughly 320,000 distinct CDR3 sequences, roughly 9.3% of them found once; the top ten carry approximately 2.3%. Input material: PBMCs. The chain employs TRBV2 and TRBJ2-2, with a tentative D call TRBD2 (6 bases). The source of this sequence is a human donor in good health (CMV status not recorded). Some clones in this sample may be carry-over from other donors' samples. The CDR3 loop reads CASIGRSSVTGELFF. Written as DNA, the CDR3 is TGTGCCAGCATAGGCAGGTCTAGCGTCACCGGGGAGCTGTTTTTT.